This T cell receptor (beta chain) was identified during a study of spatial heterogeneity in lung cancer. This clonotype was found a few times. Being off target in a library aimed at alpha chains, this beta chain has a size of little meaning. Noted time point: sample taken at primary tumor resection. The CDR3 spans 14 residues. CDR1 is SGDLS, CDR2 YYNGEE, per germline. V was shortened by 6 bases and J by 0 bases, with 11 bases between the two germline ends. TCRdb independently ran MiXCR on the 5' RACE reads; one entry per CDR3 protein. The sample holds approximately 120 distinct CDR3 sequences, under 30% seen once.

The source is a female donor with early-stage non-small cell lung cancer. The chain has TRBV9 and TRBJ2-3; D is unresolved. The sequences come from normal lung tissue next to the tumor, collected at surgery. In DNA, the CDR3 is TGTGCCAGCAAGGGAACAGCTAGCACAGATACGCAGTATTTT. This codes for CASKGTASTDTQYF.